Included here is one T cell receptor beta chain sequence, with context. This specimen belongs to a study of blood T cell repertoires in COVID-19. The method was immunoSEQ multiplex PCR; TCRdb's version includes in-frame clones alone and lacks a portion of them. The sample contains 250,000 to 300,000 clones, roughly 90% of which appear only once. Sequenced material: peripheral blood. The source is a woman in her twenties or thirties with COVID-19, enrolled during active disease.

CDR3 residues: CASSSLTGGTEAFF. The DNA of the CDR3 is TGTGCCAGCAGCTCCCTGACAGGGGGTACTGAAGCTTTCTTT. This chain connects TRBV7-9 to TRBJ1-1, with TRBD1 matching over 9 bases. CDR3 length: 14 residues. J lost 5 bases, V lost 4 bases, and 5 bases had no gene match. CDR1 and CDR2 (germline): SEHNR, FQNEAQ (reference sequence).